The 27 T cell receptor beta chains presented below share a single source sample, sequenced in a study of blood T cells in healthy people across ages. PCR was performed a second time for about 7 to 12 cycles using a sample-barcoded 5' primer and a J-beta primer mix. In TCRdb, the 5' RACE reads were re-called with MiXCR into one record per CDR3 protein. The sample records 800,000 to 1,300,000 distinct CDR3 sequences, approximately 25% being singletons. Separately, the same data were catalogued under a study of T cells of mothers and their children.

Sequenced sample: blood. The receptors derive from a girl aged 2-10 years in good health.

CDR3 DNA: TGTGCCAGCAGCCATCCGGACCGCTACAATGAGCAGTTCTTC. Protein: CASSHPDRYNEQFF. The chain uses TRBV3-1 and TRBJ2-1; D is uncertain. V lost 3 bases and J 3 bases, leaving 9 bases between the germline ends. CDR1 and CDR2 from the germline V gene are LGHDT and YNNKEL (reference sequence). The CDR3 runs to 14 residues.

The chain is built from TRBV5-1 and TRBJ2-5; a weak D match, TRBD2 (6 bases). The DNA matches TRBJ2-1 better at its end, which makes the J call doubtful. Per the germline V gene, CDR1 is SGHRS and CDR2 is YFSETQ. CDR3 length equals 13 residues. The DNA for the CDR3 is TGCGCCAGCACCCAGATAGGGGAGGATGAGCAGTTCTTC. Its translation: CASTQIGEDEQFF.

The chain joins TRBV11-2 to TRBJ2-1, with 15 bases lining up with TRBD2. V was clipped by 2 bases and J by 7 bases; unmatched bases: 3. This CDR3 region has 16 residues. Germline V lookup: CDR1 SGHAT, CDR2 FQNNGV. The CDR3 nucleotides read TGTGCCAGCAGCTTAAGAGGGACTAGCGGGGGGAATGAGCAGTTCTTC. Translated, it gives CASSLRGTSGGNEQFF.

This chain links TRBV5-1 with TRBJ2-2; maybe TRBD2 (6 bases). The CDR3 has 14 residues. Germline V gene sequence: CDR1 SGHRS, CDR2 YFSETQ. V lost 2 bases to trimming and J lost 7 bases, with 12 bases between them. CDR3 DNA sequence: TGCGCCAGCAGCTTCCGGAGGGTGGTCGGGGAGCTGTTTTTT. As protein: CASSFRRVVGELFF.

V usage is TRBV7-9 and J usage is TRBJ2-5; D gene unclear. V was trimmed by 3 bases and J by 5 bases, leaving 7 bases between them. This CDR3 is 12 amino acids long. Looked up from germline, CDR1 is SEHNR and CDR2 is FQNEAQ (reference sequence). In DNA, the CDR3 is TGTGCCAGCAGCTTTATTTCGGAGACCCAGTACTTC. Its translation is CASSFISETQYF.

This clonotype was observed a handful of times. The V call is TRBV12-3 or TRBV12-4, the J call TRBJ1-2, with TRBD1 matching 7 bases. CDR3 length: 13 amino acids. V lost 5 bases and J lost 8; bases outside the gene matches: 8. The CDR3 coding sequence is TGTGCCAGCAGTCTAACCGGGACAGACGGCTACACCTTC. Translating gives CASSLTGTDGYTF.

This clonotype was detected a few times. This chain connects TRBV29-1 to TRBJ2-5, with D perhaps matching TRBD1 (6 bases). The J call is uncertain, as TRBJ2-1 better fits the DNA end. The CDR3 length is 11 residues. Germline V CDR1 and CDR2: SQVTM, ANQGSEA. The CDR3 bases are TGCAGCGTTGACGAGGGGGTTGAGCAGTTCTTC. Protein sequence: CSVDEGVEQFF.

This clonotype was observed a few times. This rearrangement joins TRBV7-9 to TRBJ1-2; tentatively, D is TRBD1 (6 bases). V was clipped by 2 bases and J by 1 base, with 11 bases between them. CDR1 and CDR2 from the germline V gene are SEHNR and FQNEAQ (reference sequence). This CDR3 spans 15 amino acids. For the CDR3, the DNA is TGTGCCAGCAGCTTATACGGACAGCTTAACTATGGCTACACCTTC. It is translated as CASSLYGQLNYGYTF.

The chain is built from TRBV6-2 or TRBV6-3 and TRBJ1-1; D is possibly TRBD1 (5 bases). Germline V gives CDR1 MNHEY, CDR2 SVGEGT. The CDR3 spans 15 residues. The V gene lost 0 bases and the J gene lost 5 bases, with 13 bases spanning the gap. CDR3 sequence: CASSYSHGGPTEAFF. The CDR3 region has the DNA TGTGCCAGCAGTTACTCTCATGGGGGACCTACTGAAGCTTTCTTT.

V gene TRBV7-2 combines with J gene TRBJ2-1; D might be TRBD2 (5 bases). There are 15 residues in the CDR3. Trimming took off 6 bases at V and 0 bases at J, with 12 bases between the two ends. Looked up from germline, CDR1 is SGHTA and CDR2 is FQGNSA. The CDR3, as DNA: TGTGCCAGCAGGCTAGCCATTGGCTCCTACAATGAGCAGTTCTTC. Protein: CASRLAIGSYNEQFF. Filled out from reference TRBV7-2 and TRBJ2-1, the complete variable domain reads GAGVSQSPSNKVTEKGKDVELRCDPISGHTALYWYRQSLGQGLEFLIYFQGNSAPDKSGLPSDRFSAERTGGSVSTLTIQRTQQEDSAVYLCASRLAIGSYNEQFFGPGTRLTVL.

The V call is TRBV13, the J call TRBJ1-4; 8 nucleotides line up with TRBD1. The J segment lost 1 base and the V segment lost 6 bases, leaving 7 bases of the junction unmatched. This CDR3 is 16 amino acids long. Per germline, CDR1 PRHDT and CDR2 FYEKMQ (reference sequence). CDR3 in DNA: TGTGCCAGCAGACTAGGACAGGGAGGAACTAATGAAAAACTGTTTTTT. Translation: CASRLGQGGTNEKLFF.

This clonotype was found a few times. The DNA for the CDR3 is TGTGCCAGCAGCTTAGGATCAGGGTATAGCAATCAGCCCCAGCATTTT. As protein: CASSLGSGYSNQPQHF. V and J are TRBV7-2 and TRBJ1-5, with D perhaps matching TRBD1 (5 bases). Trimming took off 1 base at V and 0 bases at J, with 10 bases between the two ends. This CDR3 is built from 16 residues. Per the germline V gene, CDR1 is SGHTA and CDR2 is FQGNSA.

This clonotype occurred a few times. The chain uses TRBV29-1 and TRBJ2-5; either TRBD1 or TRBD2 may fit D (5 bases each). Germline-derived CDR1 and CDR2 are SQVTM and ANQGSEA. V was pared by 5 bases and J by 4 bases, with 14 bases between. The CDR3 runs to 13 residues. The CDR3 DNA is TGCAGCGTTCCTGGGGCAGGGAGAGAGACCCAGTACTTC. Amino acids: CSVPGAGRETQYF.

This rearrangement joins TRBV4-3 to TRBJ1-2; D is possibly TRBD1 (6 bases). V shed 0 bases and J shed 0 bases, with 11 bases lying between them. The CDR3 runs to 16 residues. CDR1 is LGHNA and CDR2 is YSLEER in the germline V gene. The CDR3, as DNA: TGCGCCAGCAGCCAAGACAGGGGATTGTCTAACTATGGCTACACCTTC. Translated: CASSQDRGLSNYGYTF.

This chain links TRBV28 with TRBJ2-7; D possibly corresponds to TRBD2 (7 bases). Trimming removed 4 bases at V and 1 base at J, with 20 bases between. The CDR3 runs to 17 residues. CDR1 is MDHEN, CDR2 SYDVKM, per germline. CDR3 nucleotide sequence: TGTGCCAGCAGTTCCGATACGGGGGGCGGGACTTCCTACGAGCAGTACTTC. It is translated as CASSSDTGGGTSYEQYF.

The chain recombines TRBV29-1 with TRBJ2-7; D remains ambiguous. The CDR3 consists of 13 residues. V dropped 7 bases and J dropped 3 bases, with 16 bases sitting between them. Germline values: CDR1 SQVTM, CDR2 ANQGSEA. This chain's CDR3 is CSARNPHGYEQYF. The CDR3 bases are TGCAGCGCTCGAAACCCCCATGGCTACGAGCAGTACTTC.

This clonotype was observed a few times. CDR3 DNA sequence: TGTGCCAGCAGCTACCGGGGCAGGGCAGTGGAGACCCAGTACTTC. Its protein product is CASSYRGRAVETQYF. The rearrangement links TRBV7-9 to TRBJ2-5; D may be TRBD1 or TRBD2 (5 bases each). The CDR3 length is 15 residues. CDR1 is SEHNR and CDR2 is FQNEAQ in the germline V gene (reference sequence). The germline V and J ends were trimmed by 4 bases and 5 bases, with 17 bases remaining between them.

The V call is TRBV10-3, the J call TRBJ2-7, with TRBD2 matching over 13 bases. Germline V lookup: CDR1 ENHRY, CDR2 SYGVKD. The J segment lost 0 bases and the V segment lost 8 bases, leaving 4 bases of the junction unmatched. The CDR3 sequence is 15 residues long. The CDR3, as DNA: TGTGCCATCCAACGGACTAGCGGGAGCTCCTACGAGCAGTACTTC. This sequence encodes CAIQRTSGSSYEQYF.

This chain joins TRBV15 and TRBJ2-2; 11 bases are shared with TRBD2. V shed 5 bases, J shed 5 bases, and the junction held 7 bases outside the gene matches. This CDR3 has 16 amino acids. The germline gives CDR1 LNHNV, CDR2 YYDKDF (reference sequence). CDR3 loop: CATSAGTSGPTGELFF. The CDR3 DNA reads as TGTGCCACCAGCGCCGGGACTAGCGGTCCAACCGGGGAGCTGTTTTTT.

The chain carries TRBV27 and TRBJ2-7; 7 bases map to TRBD1. CDR3 length: 13 residues. With V trimmed by 7 bases and J by 3 bases, 6 bases remained unmatched. The germline gives CDR1 MNHEY, CDR2 SMNVEV (reference sequence). This CDR3 reads CASIMAGGYEQYF. For the CDR3, the DNA is TGTGCCAGCATAATGGCAGGGGGCTACGAGCAGTACTTC.

This clonotype was recorded a few times. V is TRBV9 and J is TRBJ2-2, with D maybe TRBD2 (5 bases). The CDR3 runs 13 residues. Trimming removed 6 bases from V and 4 bases from J, with 10 bases in between. Germline values: CDR1 SGDLS, CDR2 YYNGEE. CDR3 DNA: TGTGCCAGCAATACGGGGATCACCGGGGAGCTGTTTTTT. Its protein is CASNTGITGELFF.

This clonotype was detected only a few times. The rearrangement uses TRBV24-1 and TRBJ2-3; D is possibly TRBD1 or TRBD2 (5 bases each). In germline, CDR1 is KGHDR, CDR2 SFDVKD. V was pared by 4 bases and J by 2 bases, with 15 bases between. The CDR3 has 16 residues. CDR3 protein: CATSDHRDGDTDTQYF. DNA of the CDR3: TGTGCCACCAGTGACCACCGGGACGGAGACACAGATACGCAGTATTTT.

The chain joins TRBV29-1 to TRBJ2-4, with no clear D. CDR1 is SQVTM and CDR2 is ANQGSEA in the germline V gene. The V and J ends lost 0 bases and 6 bases respectively, with 9 bases between them. There are 13 residues in the CDR3. The CDR3: CSVEDGIRNIQYF. The CDR3 DNA follows: TGCAGCGTTGAAGATGGCATTAGAAACATTCAGTACTTC.

The chain joins TRBV28 to TRBJ1-2; D uncertain. Trimming cost V 3 bases and J 2 bases, with 13 bases left between them. The CDR3 sequence is 15 residues long. CDR1 and CDR2 from the germline V gene are MDHEN and SYDVKM. The CDR3 sequence: CASSFSYGVNYGYTF. The CDR3 DNA is TGTGCCAGCAGTTTTAGTTATGGGGTAAACTATGGCTACACCTTC.

The rearrangement joins TRBV11-2 to TRBJ2-5; 8 bases line up with TRBD2. CDR1 and CDR2 from the germline V gene are SGHAT and FQNNGV. CDR3 length: 16 amino acids. After removal of 3 bases from V and 4 bases from J, the junction contained 10 bases not matched to a gene. The DNA for the CDR3 is TGTGCCAGCAGCTTCGGGCGGGAGGCCTTGGTAGAGACCCAGTACTTC. As protein: CASSFGREALVETQYF.

This chain uses TRBV12-3 or TRBV12-4 with TRBJ2-5, with 8 bases lining up with TRBD2. Losses at the gene ends were 8 bases for V and 5 bases for J; bases not matched to a gene: 10. This CDR3 contains 14 residues. The CDR3 DNA reads TGTGCCAGCTCGCCGGGACTAGGTGCGGAGACCCAGTACTTC. This codes for CASSPGLGAETQYF.

A few counts support this clonotype. CDR3 sequence reads: CSAERRRDEQFF. CDR3 DNA: TGCAGCGCAGAGCGGAGACGCGATGAGCAGTTCTTC. The chain couples TRBV29-1 to TRBJ2-1; tentative D call: TRBD2 (5 bases). The V gene lost 7 bases and the J gene lost 8 bases, with 15 bases spanning the gap. The CDR3 runs 12 residues. Germline V lookup: CDR1 SQVTM, CDR2 ANQGSEA.